The source of this TCR beta chain is a study of T cells in localized non-small cell lung cancer. Libraries were prepared by immunoSEQ multiplex PCR; TCRdb keeps only in-frame clonotypes and omits some of them. Of about 39,000 clones listed, around 79% are singletons. Study-wide points: Adjacent lung was found to contain a median around 58 of the top 100 tumor clones. There was higher T cell clonality in uninvolved adjacent lung than in tumor, and it was highest there.

About this clone itself: Antigen specificity is unknown.

CDR1 and CDR2 from the germline V gene are SEHNR and FQNEAQ (reference sequence). The V and J ends lost 7 bases and 5 bases, in that order; junction bases with no gene match: 6. The CDR3 covers 13 residues. The sample in question was PBMCs, obtained before any cancer treatment. The origin of this receptor is a woman aged 40-69 years with stage II squamous cell lung carcinoma. This chain links TRBV7-9 with TRBJ2-7; 9 bases agree with TRBD1. CDR3 DNA: TGTGCCAGCAACCCCGGACAGGGGAACGAGCAGTACTTC. Translating gives CASNPGQGNEQYF.